This section outlines one T cell receptor beta chain sequence together with its context. This record comes from a study of shared clonotypes between healthy human individuals. The naive CD8 population came from CD45RO-negative cells selected for CCR7, without terminally differentiated effector memory CD45RA+ cells. Assay: immunoSEQ multiplex PCR; the TCRdb copy retains only in-frame clones and omits some. This table has approximately 600,000 clones, about 95% appearing once. The germline V and J ends were trimmed by 3 bases and 2 bases, with 12 bases remaining between them. Germline V gene lookup returns CDR1 WNHNN and CDR2 SYGVQD (reference sequence). The CDR3 is 15 amino acids.

The sequencing sample was made of naive CD8+ T cells sorted from blood. This TCR was recovered from a woman aged 25 to 39 in good health. The chain links TRBV10-1 to TRBJ2-3; the D call may be TRBD1 or TRBD2 (5 bases each). In nucleotides, the CDR3 is TGCGCCAGCAGTGACGGGGTGGGGCCCACAGATACGCAGTATTTT. Translation gives CASSDGVGPTDTQYF.